This TCR beta chain is drawn from a study of vaccination and CD4 T cells after COVID-19. Across the whole study: The convalescents comprised six males and four females, two of them Hispanic. As a positive control, some control cultures were given a CEFX pool, while others were given an HIV-1 Nef pool or no peptide.

The treatment here: approximately 10-day PBMC culture with coronavirus spike peptide pools or control peptides (ViraFEST assay). The Oncomine TCR Beta short-read assay generated sequence data from the DNA of cultured CD4+ T cells. Genomic DNA was isolated from cultured CD4+ T cells. TCRdb reprocessed the PCR reads with MiXCR, giving one entry per CDR3 protein. The sample includes about 3,800 distinct CDR3 sequences, under 20% of them seen just once. By sample fraction, this clonotype is medium-sized (0.01 to 0.1%). Its antigen is not identified. Germline V gene data show CDR1 as SGHAT and CDR2 as FQNNGV. The germline V and J ends were trimmed by 0 bases and 5 bases, with 7 bases remaining between them. This CDR3 has 13 residues.

Sample: CD4+ T cells from blood, cultured in vitro. This sequence originates from a human donor who had recovered from COVID-19. The chain has TRBV11-2 and TRBJ1-1; D remains ambiguous. The CDR3 spells CASSLEQTTEAFF. The CDR3 nucleotides are TGTGCCAGCAGCTTAGAACAGACTACTGAAGCTTTCTTT.